The clone carrying this T cell receptor (beta chain) occurred a few times. At one end the junction does not follow the germline gene, possibly because of a read error. A J-beta primer mix and a sample-barcoded 5' primer were used in a second PCR of roughly 7 to 12 cycles. MiXCR was run by TCRdb on the 5' RACE reads, yielding one entry per CDR3 protein. The data contain about a million distinct CDR3 sequences, around two fifths of them singletons. The sample originates from a study of blood T cells in healthy people across ages. The study drew donors from healthy Caucasian individuals in Russia aged roughly 6 to 90. The CDR3 length is 14 residues. In germline, CDR1 is SGDLS, CDR2 YYNGEE.

The sequence was obtained from a man younger than 30 in good health. The sample consisted of blood. The V and J genes are TRBV9 and TRBJ1-6; D is undetermined. The CDR3 spells CASSARENNSPPHF. The DNA for the CDR3 is TGTGCCAGCAGCGCCCGGGAGAACAATTCACCCCCCCACTTT.